The clone carrying this T cell receptor beta chain was observed many times. The record originates from a study of T-cell reconstitution after alpha-beta-depleted transplantation in children. Germline V lookup: CDR1 DFQATT, CDR2 SNEGSKA (reference sequence). CDR3 size: 13 residues. Deletions cut 0 bases from V and 0 bases from J, with 2 bases between. A library of TCRbeta sequences, prepared with unique molecular identifiers, was generated. One entry per CDR3 protein results from TCRdb running MiXCR on the PCR reads. The sample includes 600,000 to 700,000 distinct CDR3 sequences, 16% seen only once; the top ten take around 0.96%.

V usage is TRBV20-1 and J usage is TRBJ1-4, with D unresolved. The sequencing used PBMCs from the stem cell graft donor, collected from the stem cell graft. The receptor comes from a human donor who donated a stem cell graft to a child with acute myeloid leukemia. CDR3 coding DNA: TGCAGTGCTAGAGACGCAACTAATGAAAAACTGTTTTTT. Protein sequence: CSARDATNEKLFF.